Below are 5 T cell receptor beta chains sequenced from a single sample in a study of blood T cell repertoires in COVID-19. TCRdb keeps only in-frame clones here, not all; method: immunoSEQ multiplex PCR. This table has hundreds of thousands of clones, 80% to 90% appearing once. Sequencing was performed on PBMCs or T cells enriched from blood (not recorded which). The receptors here all came from a man in his forties who had recovered from COVID-19.

The V call is TRBV5-1, the J call TRBJ1-5; D not certain. The germline gives CDR1 SGHRS, CDR2 YFSETQ. This CDR3 is built from 13 residues. V dropped 1 base and J dropped 4 bases, with 6 bases sitting between them. The CDR3 coding sequence is TGCGCCAGCAGCTTGAGCTCGAATCAGCCCCAGCATTTT. It codes for CASSLSSNQPQHF.

The CDR3: CSVEEAQESEQYF. In DNA, the CDR3 is TGCAGCGTTGAAGAAGCACAGGAGTCCGAGCAGTACTTC. This chain uses TRBV29-1 with TRBJ2-7; D is perhaps TRBD1 (5 bases). CDR3 length: 13 residues. Germline-derived CDR1 and CDR2 are SQVTM and ANQGSEA. The V and J ends lost 0 bases and 6 bases respectively, with 12 bases between them.

V gene TRBV5-1 combines with J gene TRBJ2-7, with 11 bases identical to TRBD1. This CDR3 is 16 amino acids long. After removal of 5 bases from V and 5 bases from J, the junction contained 12 bases not matched to a gene. Germline CDR1 reads SGHRS; CDR2 reads YFSETQ. CDR3 in amino acids: CASSWGPGQGGNEQYF. The CDR3 bases are TGCGCCAGCAGTTGGGGACCGGGACAGGGGGGAAACGAGCAGTACTTC.

The gene calls are TRBV5-1 and TRBJ1-1; D unclear. Looked up from germline, CDR1 is SGHRS and CDR2 is YFSETQ. The length of the CDR3 is 16 residues. Deletions cut 5 bases from V and 5 bases from J, with 22 bases between. The DNA for the CDR3 is TGCGCCAGCAGACCTTCCGGGAATTATGGTGGGACTGAAGCTTTCTTT. This sequence encodes CASRPSGNYGGTEAFF.

The count of this clone is one. The J gene is TRBJ2-3, the V gene TRBV9, with 8 bases identical to TRBD2. Losses at the gene ends were 3 bases for V and 1 base for J; bases not matched to a gene: 1. This CDR3 has 14 residues. Germline V CDR1 and CDR2: SGDLS, YYNGEE. This CDR3 reads CASSAGGRTDTQYF. The CDR3 DNA reads as TGTGCCAGCAGCGCGGGGGGGCGCACAGATACGCAGTATTTT.